This T cell receptor beta chain was found in a study of T cells after yellow fever vaccination. Whole-study results and caveats: Reappearing after the booster were most of the clones from primary vaccination (roughly 95% CD4, about 88% CD8). A weaker but faster secondary response was observed, peaking on day 5 versus 15. Researchers noted that a small share of clonotypes showed up in both CD4 and CD8 compartments.

There are many counts of this clonotype. Its antigen is as yet unknown. TCRdb re-called the 5' RACE reads with MiXCR, one entry per CDR3 protein. The data hold 200,000 to 300,000 distinct CDR3 sequences, with 5.5% to 8.5% observed a single time. The clonotype was recovered from a man under 40 who received the YFV17D yellow fever vaccine. The specimen was CD4+ T cells sorted from PBMCs, collected on the day of the yellow fever booster vaccination.

The DNA of the CDR3 is TGTGCCAGCAGCGGGGGGGATCAGCCCCAGCATTTT. This gives the protein CASSGGDQPQHF. The gene calls are TRBV27 and TRBJ1-5; possible D gene TRBD1, 5 bases. Germline V gene data show CDR1 as MNHEY and CDR2 as SMNVEV (reference sequence). V was pared by 6 bases and J by 5 bases, with 8 bases between. There are 12 residues in the CDR3.